This T cell receptor beta chain was obtained from a study of early T cells in non-severe SARS-CoV-2 infection. Study context: The sequenced material was bulk RNA from unsorted whole blood, and its chains were unpaired. Study conclusions and caveats: Matching results from VDJdb favored anti-spike CD8 responses, leaving private and CD4 specificities undetected.

In its sample, this clonotype was seen many times. Its antigen is unknown. The TCR library protocol was used to attach unique molecular identifiers. These identifiers were attached to individual cDNA molecules. TCRdb analysed the 5' RACE reads with MiXCR anew, one entry per CDR3 protein. This table holds around 44,000 distinct CDR3 sequences, 5.5% to 7.5% found once. The CDR3 covers 17 residues. Specimen: whole blood, collected at baseline. The clonotype was recovered from an adult who was a healthcare worker with PCR-confirmed SARS-CoV-2 infection or an uninfected control (not recorded which). The J gene is TRBJ2-2, the V gene TRBV1; the D call of TRBD2 is as the table states it, not checked on the DNA. TRBV1 is termed a pseudogene. This CDR3 is CTSSLLPRLVFTGELFF. The DNA for the CDR3 is TGCACCAGCAGCCTACTGCCCAGGCTAGTCTTTACCGGGGAGCTGTTTTTT.